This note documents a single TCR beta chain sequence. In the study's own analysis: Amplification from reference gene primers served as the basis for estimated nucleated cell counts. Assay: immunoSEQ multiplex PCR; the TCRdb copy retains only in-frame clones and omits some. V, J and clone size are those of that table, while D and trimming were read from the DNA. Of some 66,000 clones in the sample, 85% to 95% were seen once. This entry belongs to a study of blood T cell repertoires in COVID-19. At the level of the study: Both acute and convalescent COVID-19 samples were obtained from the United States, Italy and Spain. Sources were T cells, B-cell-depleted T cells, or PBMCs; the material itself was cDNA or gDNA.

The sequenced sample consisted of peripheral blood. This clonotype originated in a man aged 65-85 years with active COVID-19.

The CDR3 is CASSTAGTSTDEQFF. Written as DNA, the CDR3 is TGCGCCAGCAGCACTGCCGGGACTAGTACCGATGAGCAGTTCTTC. The chain joins TRBV5-1 to TRBJ2-1, with 8 nucleotides matching TRBD2. Germline CDR1 SGHRS, CDR2 YFSETQ. The CDR3 spans 15 residues. The ends lost 4 bases at V and 8 bases at J; junction bases unmatched: 11. Looking up the rest from reference TRBV5-1 and TRBJ2-1 gives the full variable domain: KAGVTQTPRYLIKTRGQQVTLSCSPISGHRSVSWYQQTPGQGLQFLFEYFSETQRNKGNFPGRFSGRQFSNSRSEMNVSTLELGDSALYLCASSTAGTSTDEQFFGPGTRLTVL.